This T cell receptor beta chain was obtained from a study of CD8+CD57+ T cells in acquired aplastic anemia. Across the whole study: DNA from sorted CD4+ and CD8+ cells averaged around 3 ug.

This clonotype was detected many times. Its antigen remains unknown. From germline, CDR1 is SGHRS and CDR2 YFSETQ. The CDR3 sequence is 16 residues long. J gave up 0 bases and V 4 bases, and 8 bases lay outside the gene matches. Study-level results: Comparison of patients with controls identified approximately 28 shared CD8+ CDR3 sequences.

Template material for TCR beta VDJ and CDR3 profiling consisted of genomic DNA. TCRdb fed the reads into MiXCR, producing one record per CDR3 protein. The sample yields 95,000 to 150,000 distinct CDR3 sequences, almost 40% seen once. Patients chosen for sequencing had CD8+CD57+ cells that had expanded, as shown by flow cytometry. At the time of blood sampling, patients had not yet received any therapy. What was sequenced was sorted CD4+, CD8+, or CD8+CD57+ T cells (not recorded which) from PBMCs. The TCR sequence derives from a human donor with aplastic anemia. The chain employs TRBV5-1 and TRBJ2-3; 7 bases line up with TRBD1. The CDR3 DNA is TGCGCCAGCAGCCGCCCGGGACAGACTAGCACAGATACGCAGTATTTT. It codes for CASSRPGQTSTDTQYF.